These 20 T cell receptor beta chains were sequenced from one sample in a study of blood T cell repertoires in COVID-19. The assay was immunoSEQ multiplex PCR, and TCRdb's table has in-frame clones only and misses some. This sample has fewer than 120,000 clones, with about 72% found just once. The sequenced sample was peripheral blood. These receptors were obtained from a woman aged 55-70 years with acute or convalescent COVID-19.

The chain combines TRBV5-1 with TRBJ1-1; perhaps TRBD1 as D (5 bases). This CDR3 is built from 15 residues. The germline V gene encodes CDR1 SGHRS and CDR2 YFSETQ. V was cut by 3 bases and J by 5 bases, with 17 bases left in between. The CDR3 spells CASSYGSRDATEAFF. Written as DNA, the CDR3 is TGCGCCAGCAGCTATGGCTCGCGGGACGCTACTGAAGCTTTCTTT.

This clone was seen many times. The chain joins TRBV5-1 to TRBJ1-2, with TRBD1 matching 7 bases. V trimming: 4 bases; J trimming: 1 base; junction bases outside the gene matches: 7. Germline assignment: CDR1 SGHRS and CDR2 YFSETQ. The CDR3 spans 15 residues. The CDR3 nucleotides are TGCGCCAGCAGCGGAGGCAGGGGGGATAACTATGGCTACACCTTC. It is translated as CASSGGRGDNYGYTF.

The rearrangement links TRBV30 to TRBJ1-5, with D possibly being TRBD1 (5 bases). Looked up from germline, CDR1 is GTSNPN and CDR2 is SVGIG (reference sequence). This CDR3 comprises 13 residues. The V and J ends lost 5 bases and 6 bases respectively, with 14 bases between them. This CDR3 is CAWGKGLSQPQHF. The CDR3 DNA reads as TGTGCCTGGGGGAAGGGGTTGAGTCAGCCCCAGCATTTT. The full variable domain, rest sourced from reference TRBV30 and TRBJ1-5, is SQTIHQWPATLVQPVGSPLSLECTVEGTSNPNLYWYRQAAGRGLQLLFYSVGIGQISSEVPQNLSASRPQDRQFILSSKKLLLSDSGFYLCAWGKGLSQPQHFGDGTRLSIL.

Concerning this clone itself: Other DNA sequences in this specimen translate into the identical CDR3. DNA for the CDR3: TGTGCCAGCAGAGCGGACAGGGGGGGTACTGAAGCTTTCTTT. Translation: CASRADRGGTEAFF. The chain uses TRBV6-5 and TRBJ1-1, with TRBD1 matching 10 bases. The junction had 6 bases not matched to a gene; V was cut back by 6 bases and J by 5 bases. Germline CDR1 is MNHEY and CDR2 is SVGAGI. The CDR3 is 14 amino acids.

The chain uses TRBV6-6 and TRBJ2-5; D perhaps matches TRBD1 (6 bases). V lost 5 bases, J lost 1 base, and 11 bases lay in between. The CDR3 extends over 14 amino acids. Germline values: CDR1 MNHNY, CDR2 SVGAGI (reference sequence). Here the CDR3 reads CASSLDRFQETQYF. Here the CDR3 DNA reads TGTGCCAGCAGTCTTGACAGGTTCCAAGAGACCCAGTACTTC.

The chain recombines TRBV18 with TRBJ1-1, with 9 bases that match TRBD1. Trimming took 2 bases from V and 0 from J; bases not matched to a gene: 10. CDR3 size: 18 residues. Germline assignment: CDR1 KGHSH and CDR2 LQKENI. The CDR3 loop reads CASSPRTGAFGLNTEAFF. The CDR3 DNA follows: TGTGCCAGCTCACCAAGGACAGGGGCCTTCGGGCTGAACACTGAAGCTTTCTTT.

The CDR3 loop reads CASCSGSYEQYF. CDR3 bases: TGTGCCAGCTGTAGCGGATCCTACGAGCAGTACTTC. The V and J genes are TRBV5-6 and TRBJ2-7; the D gene is possibly TRBD2 (6 bases). The CDR3 has 12 residues. Per the germline V gene, CDR1 is SGHDT and CDR2 is YYEEEE. Trimming took off 7 bases at V and 1 base at J, with 9 bases between the two ends.

This clone was recorded only once. The chain uses TRBV30 and TRBJ1-2; 8 bases map to TRBD1. The CDR3 loop spans 12 amino acids. From germline, CDR1 is GTSNPN and CDR2 SVGIG (reference sequence). V was clipped by 5 bases and J by 5 bases; unmatched bases: 4. This CDR3 reads CAWGTGLYGYTF. The CDR3 nucleotides read TGTGCCTGGGGGACAGGACTATATGGCTACACCTTC.

In nucleotides, the CDR3 is TGTGCCAGCAGTGTGAATGGAGGGGATGCCACCGGGGAGCTGTTTTTT. Translation gives CASSVNGGDATGELFF. The V call is TRBV2, the J call TRBJ2-2, with a weak D call TRBD2 (6 bases). Per the germline V gene, CDR1 is SNHLY and CDR2 is FYNNEI. The CDR3 sequence is 16 residues long. V lost 4 bases, J lost 4 bases, and 16 bases lay in between.

The rearrangement uses TRBV5-1 and TRBJ1-1; D might be TRBD1 (5 bases). Trimming shortened V by 0 bases and J by 6 bases, and 12 bases separated the two germline ends. Germline V gene lookup returns CDR1 SGHRS and CDR2 YFSETQ. The CDR3 has 14 amino acids. DNA for the CDR3: TGCGCCAGCAGCTTGGATACAAGGGGCGCTGAAGCTTTCTTT. This sequence encodes CASSLDTRGAEAFF.

V is TRBV7-3 and J is TRBJ2-7; 8 bases match TRBD1. Germline V CDR1 and CDR2: SGHTA, FQGTGA. With V trimmed by 6 bases and J by 7 bases, 11 bases remained unmatched. The CDR3 covers 14 residues. CDR3 residues: CASSQGASSLEQYF. In DNA form, the CDR3 reads TGTGCCAGCAGTCAGGGGGCCTCCTCTCTGGAGCAGTACTTC.

Here the CDR3 reads CASRPGTGGAEDEKLFF. CDR3 DNA sequence: TGTGCCAGCAGGCCCGGGACAGGGGGCGCCGAGGACGAAAAACTGTTTTTT. The chain joins TRBV9 to TRBJ1-4, with 12 bases fitting TRBD1. The V gene end was trimmed by 5 bases and the J gene end by 8 bases; junction bases not matched to a gene: 13. Germline CDR1 and CDR2: SGDLS and YYNGEE. The CDR3 is made up of 17 amino acids.

The V gene is TRBV7-9, the J gene TRBJ2-1; D is undetermined. The V and J ends lost 2 bases and 8 bases respectively, with 19 bases between them. Germline V gives CDR1 SEHNR, CDR2 FQNEAQ (reference sequence). This CDR3 is built from 16 residues. The CDR3 sequence is CASSLLRQDRLDEQFF. Here the CDR3 DNA reads TGTGCCAGCAGCTTATTACGGCAGGATAGGCTCGATGAGCAGTTCTTC.

The DNA for the CDR3 is TGTGCCAGCAGTCATCCGCCGGGACAGGAGCAGTTCTTC. Encoded protein: CASSHPPGQEQFF. The rearrangement joins TRBV5-6 to TRBJ2-1; 7 bases fit TRBD1. The CDR3 is 13 amino acids. Trimming removed 5 bases from V and 10 bases from J; junction bases left unmatched: 9. Germline CDR1 SGHDT, CDR2 YYEEEE.

The chain carries TRBV27 and TRBJ1-2, with 8 bases matching TRBD1. This CDR3 is built from 16 residues. V was pared by 8 bases and J by 4 bases, with 15 bases of the junction left unmatched. Germline V gene data show CDR1 as MNHEY and CDR2 as SMNVEV (reference sequence). The CDR3 sequence is CASRGQGRGGSYGYTF. The CDR3 DNA reads as TGTGCCAGCCGAGGACAGGGACGCGGGGGTTCCTATGGCTACACCTTC.

The chain recombines TRBV28 with TRBJ2-7; TRBD1 agrees at 8 bases. Losses at the gene ends were 8 bases for V and 2 bases for J; bases not matched to a gene: 5. The V gene's germline CDR1 is MDHEN and CDR2 SYDVKM. This CDR3 comprises 13 residues. CDR3 in amino acids: CASFGQGPYEQYF. The CDR3 region has the DNA TGTGCCAGCTTTGGACAGGGTCCCTACGAGCAGTACTTC. The whole variable domain, remainder taken from reference TRBV28 and TRBJ2-7, is DVKVTQSSRYLVKRTGEKVFLECVQDMDHENMFWYRQDPGLGLRLIYFSYDVKMKEKGDIPEGYSVSREKKERFSLILESASTNQTSMYLCASFGQGPYEQYFGPGTRLTVT.

This clone has a handful of counts. The genes are TRBV6-5 and TRBJ1-2, with D possibly TRBD1 on 5 matching bases. This CDR3 spans 12 amino acids. Trimming pared 11 bases from V and 6 bases from J, leaving 16 bases between. The germline gives CDR1 MNHEY, CDR2 SVGAGI. CDR3 residues: CADWGEEDGYTF. The CDR3 nucleotides are TGTGCCGACTGGGGGGAGGAGGATGGCTACACCTTC.

This clone has only one observation. The chain combines TRBV3-1 (or the pseudogene TRBV3-2) with TRBJ2-6; 10 bases align to TRBD1. This CDR3 has 17 residues. The germline CDR1 and CDR2 sequences are LGHDT and YNNKEL (reference sequence). The V and J ends lost 4 bases and 2 bases, in that order; junction bases with no gene match: 5. The CDR3 here is CASSLPGQGTGANVLTF. CDR3 nucleotides: TGTGCCAGCAGCCTGCCGGGACAGGGGACTGGGGCCAACGTCCTGACTTTC.

The chain uses TRBV28 and TRBJ1-5; 8 bases are shared with TRBD1. This CDR3 has 11 residues. V was pared by 5 bases and J by 11 bases, with 2 bases of the junction left unmatched. From germline, CDR1 is MDHEN and CDR2 SYDVKM. This chain's CDR3 is CASSRTGSQHF. For the CDR3, the DNA is TGTGCCAGCAGTCGGACAGGGTCCCAGCATTTT.

The rearrangement joins TRBV7-2 to TRBJ2-2, with D uncertain. Trimming left V 3 bases short and J 2 bases short, with 4 bases between. CDR1 and CDR2 from the germline V gene are SGHTA and FQGNSA. The CDR3 is made up of 13 amino acids. The CDR3 DNA is TGTGCCAGCAGCTTTTATAACACCGGGGAGCTGTTTTTT. Translating it yields CASSFYNTGELFF.